This TCR beta chain was identified in a study of blood T cell repertoires in COVID-19. The wider study: The cDNA or gDNA used as material had been derived from T cells, B-cell-depleted T cells, or PBMCs.

Per the germline V gene, CDR1 is LNHDA and CDR2 is SQIVND (reference sequence). The CDR3 is 18 amino acids. Trimming took 2 bases from V and 8 from J, leaving 25 bases between them. In the original processing: How many nucleated cells were present was estimated from reference gene primer amplification. The repertoire was sequenced with immunoSEQ multiplex PCR; TCRdb's copy has only in-frame clones and lacks some. D and trimming come from the DNA, and the V and J calls and clone size come from that table. The repertoire holds roughly 98,000 clones, with 70% to 90% as singletons. The source of this sequence is a human donor in a cohort sampled during active COVID-19. Input material: peripheral blood. V and J are TRBV19 and TRBJ2-1, with D possibly TRBD2 on 6 matching bases. DNA of the CDR3: TGTGCCAGTAGTATAATTTTTACTAGCCGGGATGATTGGTATGAGCAGTTCTTC. This gives the protein CASSIIFTSRDDWYEQFF.